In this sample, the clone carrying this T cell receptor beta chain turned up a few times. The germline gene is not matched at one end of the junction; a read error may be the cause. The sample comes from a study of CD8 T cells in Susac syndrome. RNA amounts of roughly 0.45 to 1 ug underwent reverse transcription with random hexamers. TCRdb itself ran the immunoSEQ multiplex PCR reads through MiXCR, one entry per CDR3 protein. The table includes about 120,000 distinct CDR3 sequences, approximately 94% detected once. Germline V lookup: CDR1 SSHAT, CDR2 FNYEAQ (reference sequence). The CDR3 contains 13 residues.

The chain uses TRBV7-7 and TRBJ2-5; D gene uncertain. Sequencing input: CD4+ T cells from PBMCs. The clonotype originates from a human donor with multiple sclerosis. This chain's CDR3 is CASSLGSQETQYF. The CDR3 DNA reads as TGTGCTAGCAGCCTGGGCAGCCAAGAGACCCAGTACTTC.